The 4 T cell receptor beta chains reported below all come from one sample, sequenced in a study of PD-1 blockade in classical Hodgkin lymphoma. The method was immunoSEQ multiplex PCR; TCRdb's version includes in-frame clones alone and lacks a portion of them. This sample carries 57,000 or so clones, about 91% of them seen once, and the ten largest clones take around 13%. There was relapse after autologous stem cell transplantation in every patient, and there was variation in brentuximab vedotin exposure. Sample: peripheral blood mononuclear cells (PBMCs), taken at baseline. These receptors were taken from a human donor with classical Hodgkin lymphoma.

V is TRBV10-3 and J is TRBJ1-2; no firm D call. Trimming cost V 3 bases and J 4 bases, with 15 bases left between them. The CDR3 contains 15 residues. Looked up from germline, CDR1 is ENHRY and CDR2 is SYGVKD. The CDR3 nucleotides are TGTGCCATCAGTGAAGGTGGCCCCGGGAGCTATGGCTACACCTTC. Protein: CAISEGGPGSYGYTF.

The rearrangement uses TRBV4-2 and TRBJ1-4, with a possible D match to TRBD1 (6 bases). Trimming shortened V by 0 bases and J by 7 bases, and 12 bases separated the two germline ends. The CDR3 consists of 15 residues. Germline V CDR1 and CDR2: LGHNA, YNFKEQ. The CDR3 nucleotides read TGTGCCAGCAGCCAAGATGGGGGGCCCGCTGAAAAACTGTTTTTT. Translating it yields CASSQDGGPAEKLFF.

V gene TRBV11-2 combines with J gene TRBJ1-2; 7 nucleotides line up with TRBD1. This CDR3 is 14 amino acids long. Trimming took 2 bases from V and 4 from J; bases not matched to a gene: 4. Germline V gene sequence: CDR1 SGHAT, CDR2 FQNNGV. Written as DNA, the CDR3 is TGTGCCAGCAGCTTAAATGCAGGGGGCTATGGCTACACCTTC. The encoded protein is CASSLNAGGYGYTF.

The J gene is TRBJ1-6, the V gene TRBV20-1; D is ambiguous. CDR1 and CDR2 from the germline V gene are DFQATT and SNEGSKA (reference sequence). This CDR3 contains 11 residues. Trimming removed 6 bases from V and 7 bases from J, with 7 bases in between. The DNA for the CDR3 is TGCAGTGCCCCTGGGAATTCACCCCTCCACTTT. Protein sequence: CSAPGNSPLHF.